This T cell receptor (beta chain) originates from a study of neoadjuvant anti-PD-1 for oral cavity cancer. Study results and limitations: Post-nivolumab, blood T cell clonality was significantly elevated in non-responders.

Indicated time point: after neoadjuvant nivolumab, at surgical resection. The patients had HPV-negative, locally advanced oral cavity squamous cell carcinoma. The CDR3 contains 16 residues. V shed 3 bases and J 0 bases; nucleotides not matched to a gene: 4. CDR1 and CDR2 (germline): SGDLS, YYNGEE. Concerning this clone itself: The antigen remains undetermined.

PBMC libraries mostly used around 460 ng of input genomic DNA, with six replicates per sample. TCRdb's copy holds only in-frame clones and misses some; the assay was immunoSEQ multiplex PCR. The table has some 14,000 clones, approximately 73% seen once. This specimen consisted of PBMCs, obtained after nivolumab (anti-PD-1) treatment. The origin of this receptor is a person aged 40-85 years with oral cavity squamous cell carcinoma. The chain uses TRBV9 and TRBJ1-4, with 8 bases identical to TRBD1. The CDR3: CASSGRGLTTNEKLFF. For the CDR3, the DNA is TGTGCCAGCAGCGGCAGGGGGCTTACAACTAATGAAAAACTGTTTTTT.